This passage covers 22 T cell receptor beta chains from one sample sequenced in a study of blood T cell repertoires in COVID-19. TCRdb keeps only in-frame clones here, not all; method: immunoSEQ multiplex PCR. The data show about 250,000 clones, about 91% seen once. Sequencing was performed on peripheral blood. The origin of the receptors is an older man with acute or convalescent COVID-19.

V usage is TRBV27 and J usage is TRBJ1-5, with D possibly being TRBD1 (5 bases). Trimming stripped 1 base from V and 5 bases from J, with 6 bases between. CDR3 length: 13 residues. The germline gives CDR1 MNHEY, CDR2 SMNVEV (reference sequence). CDR3 residues: CASSLWGDQPQHF. The CDR3 nucleotides are TGTGCCAGCAGTTTATGGGGGGATCAGCCCCAGCATTTT.

CDR3 loop: CASSSPHRGGGANVLTF. DNA for the CDR3: TGTGCCAGCAGTTCTCCCCACAGGGGCGGCGGGGCCAACGTCCTGACTTTC. The J gene is TRBJ2-6, the V gene TRBV6-2 or TRBV6-3, with 7 bases fitting TRBD1. With 4 bases clipped from V and 4 bases from J, the junction kept 10 bases outside the gene matches. The length of the CDR3 is 17 residues. Germline assignment: CDR1 MNHEY and CDR2 SVGEGT.

The chain is built from TRBV6-5 and TRBJ1-5; weak D call: TRBD1 (5 bases). Germline CDR1 MNHEY, CDR2 SVGAGI. Trimming took off 2 bases at V and 9 bases at J, with 11 bases between the two ends. The CDR3 sequence is 13 residues long. The CDR3 region is CASSYEGEGPQHF. In DNA, the CDR3 is TGTGCCAGCAGTTACGAAGGGGAGGGGCCCCAGCATTTT.

The V and J genes are TRBV6-6 and TRBJ1-2; a possible D gene is TRBD1 (5 bases). The V and J ends lost 8 bases and 4 bases respectively, with 8 bases between them. Germline-derived CDR1 and CDR2 are MNHNY and SVGAGI (reference sequence). The CDR3 has 11 amino acids. For the CDR3, the DNA is TGTGCCAGCGGGGGGAGCTATGGCTACACCTTC. Translating it yields CASGGSYGYTF.

The V and J genes are TRBV4-2 and TRBJ1-2, with 7 bases that match TRBD1. CDR1 and CDR2 (germline): LGHNA, YNFKEQ. The CDR3 sequence is 17 residues long. The trim removed 4 bases at V and 2 bases at J, leaving 13 bases unmatched. The CDR3 region is CASSRGQVNSGNYGYTF. The CDR3 nucleotides read TGTGCCAGCAGCCGAGGACAGGTCAACTCCGGCAACTATGGCTACACCTTC.

The J gene is TRBJ1-5, the V gene TRBV7-2; D possibly corresponds to TRBD1 (5 bases). Germline V gives CDR1 SGHTA, CDR2 FQGNSA. Trimming stripped 5 bases from V and 3 bases from J, with 20 bases between. CDR3 size: 17 residues. The CDR3 nucleotides read TGTGCCAGCAGCGCACAAACCGGGACTTCCCTCAATCAGCCCCAGCATTTT. Protein product: CASSAQTGTSLNQPQHF.

This clone was recorded once. This chain joins TRBV6-5 and TRBJ2-5; D gene unclear. This CDR3 contains 13 residues. V gave up 7 bases and J gave up 2 bases, with 11 bases separating them. The V gene's germline CDR1 is MNHEY and CDR2 SVGAGI. CDR3 DNA: TGTGCCAGCATATTAGGCGGACAAGAGACCCAGTACTTC. Encoded protein: CASILGGQETQYF.

The chain couples TRBV6-2 or TRBV6-3 to TRBJ1-5; D gene ambiguous. The CDR3 contains 16 residues. Germline loops: CDR1 MNHEY, CDR2 SVGEGT. V was clipped by 0 bases and J by 0 bases, with 9 bases between them. The CDR3 region is CASSYSRQLSNQPQHF. CDR3 DNA sequence: TGTGCCAGCAGTTACTCGAGGCAGCTTAGCAATCAGCCCCAGCATTTT.

This clone was observed a few times. This chain links TRBV6-5 with TRBJ2-2; 9 bases are shared with TRBD2. V lost 6 bases and J lost 3; bases outside the gene matches: 2. Germline values: CDR1 MNHEY, CDR2 SVGAGI. CDR3 length: 14 amino acids. Written as DNA, the CDR3 is TGTGCCAGCAGGACTAGCGGCCACACCGGGGAGCTGTTTTTT. Encoded protein: CASRTSGHTGELFF.

The V call is TRBV7-2, the J call TRBJ1-1; 9 bases are a match to TRBD1. This CDR3 contains 15 residues. J was trimmed by 4 bases and V by 5 bases; bases with no gene match: 8. Germline V gene data show CDR1 as SGHTA and CDR2 as FQGNSA. The CDR3 loop is CASSRRTGEGTEAFF. Written as DNA, the CDR3 is TGTGCCAGCAGCCGTCGGACAGGGGAGGGCACTGAAGCTTTCTTT.

In this sample, this clone turned up a few times. The chain couples TRBV19 to TRBJ2-7; possibly TRBD2 for D (6 bases). V was shortened by 10 bases and J by 0 bases, with 16 bases between the two germline ends. The CDR3 totals 14 residues. Germline V gene data show CDR1 as LNHDA and CDR2 as SQIVND (reference sequence). CDR3 protein: CATVADASSYEQYF. The DNA of the CDR3 is TGTGCCACCGTAGCGGACGCCAGCTCCTACGAGCAGTACTTC.

The chain is built from TRBV19 and TRBJ1-5; 7 nucleotides match TRBD1. The CDR3 totals 16 residues. CDR1 is LNHDA, CDR2 SQIVND, per germline (reference sequence). Germline trimming cut 5 bases from V and 6 bases from J; bases unmatched to any gene: 13. The CDR3 here is CASSASFGGGSQPQHF. DNA for the CDR3: TGTGCCAGTAGTGCGTCGTTTGGAGGGGGCAGTCAGCCCCAGCATTTT.

The chain recombines TRBV7-2 with TRBJ2-1; 11 nucleotides line up with TRBD2. CDR1 and CDR2 (germline): SGHTA, FQGNSA. Trimming at V came to 4 bases and at J to 6 bases, leaving 8 bases not matched to a gene. The CDR3 loop spans 16 amino acids. CDR3 nucleotide sequence: TGTGCCAGCAGCTCAGGACTAGCGGGTCTTAGCAATGAGCAGTTCTTC. It is translated as CASSSGLAGLSNEQFF.

As regards this clone: Other DNA variants within this sample encode the same CDR3. This chain connects TRBV5-1 to TRBJ2-3; 8 bases are a match to TRBD2. The CDR3 consists of 14 residues. CDR1 is SGHRS, CDR2 YFSETQ, per germline. V was pared by 5 bases and J by 4 bases, with 6 bases of the junction left unmatched. CDR3 amino acids: CASSSGLAADTQYF. CDR3 bases: TGCGCCAGCAGTTCCGGACTAGCCGCAGATACGCAGTATTTT.

This chain joins TRBV2 and TRBJ1-1, with D uncertain. Trimming removed 8 bases at V and 6 bases at J, with 7 bases between. Germline V lookup: CDR1 SNHLY, CDR2 FYNNEI. This CDR3 comprises 10 residues. The CDR3 sequence: CASAGPEAFF. CDR3 sequence (DNA): TGTGCCAGCGCGGGCCCTGAAGCTTTCTTT.

This chain uses TRBV11-3 with TRBJ2-1; tentative D call: TRBD1 (5 bases). CDR3 length: 13 residues. Germline V CDR1 and CDR2: SGHNT, YENEEA. Trimming removed 7 bases at V and 8 bases at J, with 15 bases between. CDR3 in DNA: TGTGCCAGCACCATCTCAGGGCGCGATGAGCAGTTCTTC. Its protein product is CASTISGRDEQFF.

The chain joins TRBV19 to TRBJ1-6, with 9 bases matching TRBD1. Germline V lookup: CDR1 LNHDA, CDR2 SQIVND (reference sequence). This CDR3 contains 15 residues. The J segment lost 8 bases and the V segment lost 0 bases, leaving 2 bases of the junction unmatched. In nucleotides, the CDR3 is TGTGCCAGTAGTATAGACCGGACAGGGGATTCACCCCTCCACTTT. It encodes CASSIDRTGDSPLHF.

This clone was counted a few times. The rearrangement uses TRBV2 and TRBJ2-7, with D tentatively TRBD2 (5 bases). The V end was cut by 8 bases, the J end by 3 bases, with 11 bases between. Germline CDR1 is SNHLY and CDR2 is FYNNEI. This CDR3 has 12 residues. The CDR3 bases are TGTGCCAGCGGGAGCCTAGGCTACGAGCAGTACTTC. It yields the protein CASGSLGYEQYF.

The V call is TRBV21-1, the J call TRBJ2-7; no check of the table's D call, TRBD1, against the DNA was made. TRBV21-1 is designated a pseudogene. The CDR3 has 15 amino acids. In nucleotides, the CDR3 is TGTGCCAGCAGCGGCCCGACGGTAGGCAGGTACGAGCAGTACTTC. It specifies CASSGPTVGRYEQYF.

The chain is built from TRBV7-3 and TRBJ2-2; 7 bases are shared with TRBD1. Trimming removed 6 bases from V and 1 base from J; junction bases left unmatched: 8. CDR1 is SGHTA and CDR2 is FQGTGA in the germline V gene. The CDR3 totals 16 residues. DNA for the CDR3: TGTGCCAGCAGGGCAGCGACAGGGAAGAACACCGGGGAGCTGTTTTTT. Encoded protein: CASRAATGKNTGELFF.

The chain combines TRBV19 with TRBJ1-4; D uncertain. Germline V gene data show CDR1 as LNHDA and CDR2 as SQIVND (reference sequence). V gave up 3 bases and J gave up 0 bases, with 8 bases separating them. CDR3 length equals 15 residues. For the CDR3, the DNA is TGTGCCAGTAGTATTAACGGAGCAACTAATGAAAAACTGTTTTTT. Protein sequence: CASSINGATNEKLFF.

V is TRBV10-3 and J is TRBJ1-2; D not resolved. Trimming left V 0 bases short and J 4 bases short, with 6 bases between. Germline loops: CDR1 ENHRY, CDR2 SYGVKD. CDR3 length equals 13 residues. CDR3 in DNA: TGTGCCATCAGTGAGTCTGAGGCCTATGGCTACACCTTC. This translates into CAISESEAYGYTF.